Included here is one T cell receptor beta chain sequence, with context. As yet, its antigen is unknown. TCRdb re-derived calls from the 5' RACE reads in MiXCR, one entry per CDR3 protein. Found here are around 230,000 distinct CDR3 sequences, approximately 8.4% of them singletons; the top ten hold approximately 5%. The sample is drawn from a study of CD8 T cells in ankylosing spondylitis. Findings of the study overall: Reported data indicate significant enrichment of disease-linked clones within matched ankylosing spondylitis synovial fluid. Some motif variants were previously reported in reactive arthritis synovial fluid and blood.

The CDR3 has 14 amino acids. V dropped 3 bases and J dropped 6; count of bases not matched to a gene: 3. The specimen was blood, either unsorted or a sorted T cell fraction (not recorded which). This clonotype originated in a female donor with ankylosing spondylitis or in good health (not recorded which). The chain is built from TRBV12-3 or TRBV12-4 and TRBJ2-1; 9 bases fit TRBD2. The CDR3 nucleotides read TGTGCCAGCAGTTTTGGACTAGCGCCCAATGAGCAGTTCTTC. It codes for CASSFGLAPNEQFF.